The clone carrying this T cell receptor (beta chain) was observed a few times. Antigen unknown. This sample is part of a study of T cell responses to AZD1222 COVID-19 vaccine. Study-wide findings and caveats: Dominant at 160-218 and 743-854, vaccine-associated CD4 TCRs also spanned spike. Nearly half of spike-specific TCRs reportedly go after variant regions that carry no mutations. At study baseline, merely six AZD1222 recipients were seropositive.

Trimming at V came to 4 bases and at J to 8 bases, leaving 4 bases not matched to a gene. Germline values: CDR1 MNHGY, CDR2 SVAAGI. This CDR3 region has 12 residues. The data were produced by immunoSEQ multiplex PCR, yet TCRdb's version contains in-frame clones alone and is incomplete. The sample includes roughly 150,000 clones, 70% to 90% of them seen just once. Sample: peripheral blood, taken after recovery from COVID-19. The chain uses TRBV6-9 and TRBJ1-2, with 7 positions matching TRBD1. The receptor comes from an adult who had recovered from COVID-19. The CDR3 here is CASSWTGVGYTF. The CDR3 DNA is TGTGCCAGCAGTTGGACAGGTGTGGGCTACACCTTC.